Reported below is one TCR beta chain. This clone was counted a single time. Its antigen has not been determined. Per-base qualities were not stored, and no clone one base away is much larger. Using the deep immunoSEQ assay, multiplex PCR amplified TCR CDR3 regions from genomic DNA. For each cell subset, the extracted genomic DNA was distributed evenly across all wells of several immunoSEQ 96-well plates, and each plate served as one replicate. For sorted subsets, approximately 190 ng of genomic DNA, equivalent to tens of thousands of T cell genomes, went into each replicate PCR. The purified libraries were quantified using a Qubit 3.0 fluorometer, sized with a Bioanalyzer 2100, and then quantified again using the KAPA Library Quantification kit. Every immunoSEQ 96-well plate was sequenced on a dedicated single-read 150-cycle Illumina NextSeq 550 flow cell. In the authors' own workflow: The immunoSEQ output contained only junctional sequences without quality scores, so filtering could not match that applied to full-length reads. To assign V/J genes and CDR3, sequences were annotated using PyIR, a Python wrapper for IgBLAST v1.9, with IMGT germline references. Reads were filtered out if the reads had weak V/J assignments (E-value above 1e-6), no CDR3, stop codons, out-of-frame junctions, or ambiguous translated residues. V3J clonotypes were defined as sequences sharing an identical inferred V gene, J gene, and CDR3 amino acid sequence. Percentage overlap between repertoires was computed as shared unique clonotypes divided by the size of the smaller repertoire. Richness of each repertoire was evaluated using RTK rarefaction, the Chao1 estimator, and Recon v2.1 estimates of unobserved clonotypes. Generation probabilities were computed with OLGA for all TCRbeta clonotypes obtained by the gDNA method from several donors. TCRdb obtained this table from immuneACCESS and retained in-frame rearrangements with V and J assigned. These tables miss some clones; where compared with another copy, unresolved V genes account for less than half of the shortfall, and the remainder is unexplained. V and J calls and clone size follow that table, whereas D and trimming were derived from the DNA. This sample is represented by fewer than 1.8 million clones; approximately 98.5% of them were singletons. The ten largest clones represent 0.36% of the sample.

This specimen belongs to a study of shared clonotypes between healthy human individuals (TCRdb year 2020). General notes on the study: The cohort comprised two women and a few men aged 18 to 49 years. Per donor, leukapheresis produced somewhere between about 0.94 and 8.9 billion PBMCs. To estimate repertoire size and how much clonotype sharing occurs between individuals, the study deeply sequenced the blood TCR repertoires of several healthy adults. Libraries were prepared and TCR repertoires were sequenced by different laboratories using diverse techniques, in order to increase sequencing depth and limit assay-specific biases. Per donor, three plates each were used for CD4 naive and CD4 memory, two for CD8 naive, and one for CD8 memory. On the study overall, not on this receptor specifically: Even with the large sequencing depth, rarefaction of the sorted-subset datasets indicated that sequencing was incomplete. Higher generation probabilities were observed for clonotypes shared by all four sorted-subset donors than for non-shared clonotypes. The small number of donors limited the genetic and exposure-history diversity represented. Sampling was restricted to blood, and TCR repertoires in tissues likely differ from the TCR repertoires found in blood. Estimated clonotype richness was generally larger for naive than for memory subsets. Pairwise subsampling led to the expectation that sequencing depth would affect the degree of clonotype sharing among donors. Sharing across four donors was observed for around 5% of naive CD4, under 4% of naive CD8, 2.3% of memory CD4, and less than 0.45% of memory CD8 clonotypes.

Healthy HIV-negative adults with no recently reported acute infections or vaccinations were included as donors. Every donor was a Caucasian adult residing in Nashville, Tennessee, USA. CD4+ T cells were enriched by magnetic negative selection, after which naive cells were positively selected on CD45RA and the negative fraction was taken as the memory subset. After blood collection by leukapheresis, PBMCs were isolated using Ficoll-Histopaque density gradient centrifugation and then cryopreserved in the vapor phase of liquid nitrogen. Purity and quantity of every magnetically sorted T cell population were checked by analytical flow cytometry. Genomic DNA was isolated from each sorted fraction and quantified by UV absorbance on a Nanodrop 2000c. The germline V end is reduced by 6 bases and the J end by 2 bases; junction bases left unmatched: 6. CDR1 and CDR2 are read off the germline V gene (reference sequence) as LNHDA and SQIVND. The CDR3 runs 15 amino acids, cysteine and phenylalanine included. The sequence is cut down to CDR3 DNA, 45 bases in frame from base 1.

Sequenced sample: naive CD4+ T cells sorted from blood. The meaning of the sample's cell subset or site label: CD45RA+ positively selected. The sequence derives from a man in his thirties or forties in good health. The chain joins TRBV19 to TRBJ2-7, and 11 bases in between align with TRBD2. CDR3 region: CASSTLAGGTYEQYF. The DNA sequence is TGTGCCAGTAGCACTCTAGCGGGAGGAACCTACGAGCAGTACTTC.